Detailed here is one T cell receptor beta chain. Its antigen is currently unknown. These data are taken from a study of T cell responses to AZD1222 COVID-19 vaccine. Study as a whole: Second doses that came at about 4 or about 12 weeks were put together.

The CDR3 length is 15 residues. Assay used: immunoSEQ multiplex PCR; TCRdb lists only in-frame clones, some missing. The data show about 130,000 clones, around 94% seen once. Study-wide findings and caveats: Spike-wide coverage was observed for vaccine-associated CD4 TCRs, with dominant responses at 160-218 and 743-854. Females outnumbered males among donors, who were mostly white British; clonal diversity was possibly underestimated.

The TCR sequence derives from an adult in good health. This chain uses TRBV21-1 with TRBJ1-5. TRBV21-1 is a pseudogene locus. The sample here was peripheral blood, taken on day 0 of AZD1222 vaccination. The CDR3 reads CASSKADKSGQPQHF. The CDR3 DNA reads TGTGCCAGCAGCAAAGCTGATAAGTCGGGGCAGCCCCAGCATTTT.